The rows below give T cell receptor beta chains drawn from one sample of a study of cytomegalovirus exposure and HLA in healthy donors. Profiled with immunoSEQ multiplex PCR; TCRdb holds only in-frame clones, not every one. The table records more than 30,000 clones, about 70% of them present only once. Sequenced input: PBMCs. These receptors were obtained from a man aged 35 to 55 in good health and CMV-seropositive. CDR3s include the opening cysteine and the closing phenylalanine or tryptophan. Fields, in order: V gene, clone size, J gene, D gene, CDR3 protein, CDR3 DNA. D genes are given only for firm matches. The size of a clone is reported for some rows only, either as once, few or many, or as a class for expanded clones.

>TRBV7-3|-|TRBJ2-3|TRBD1
CASRRQGQDTQYF
TGTGCCAGCAGGAGACAGGGGCAGGATACGCAGTATTTT
>TRBV18|once|TRBJ2-1|-
CASSPPGLPYEQFF
TGTGCCAGCTCACCGCCGGGACTCCCGTATGAGCAGTTCTTC
>TRBV2|-|TRBJ2-7|-
CASSEGGVYEQYF
TGTGCCAGCAGTGAAGGGGGAGTTTACGAGCAGTACTTC
>TRBV5-4|-|TRBJ1-2|TRBD1
CASSSPGGRGNYGYTF
TGTGCCAGCAGCTCCCCCGGGGGCAGGGGGAACTATGGCTACACCTTC
>TRBV15|few|TRBJ2-2|-
CATSLELADTGELFF
TGTGCCACCAGCCTCGAGCTAGCAGACACCGGGGAGCTGTTTTTT
>TRBV6-1|once|TRBJ2-7|-
CASSEALTEGYEQYF
TGTGCCAGCAGTGAAGCGCTTACGGAGGGCTACGAGCAGTACTTC
>TRBV10-3|-|TRBJ2-2|TRBD2
CAISEGGGGGGELFF
TGTGCCATCAGTGAAGGCGGGGGGGGCGGCGGGGAGCTGTTTTTT
>TRBV29-1|few|TRBJ2-7|TRBD2
CSAAAGVTPLSEQYF
TGCAGCGCCGCAGCGGGGGTTACCCCTTTATCCGAGCAGTACTTC
>TRBV7-3|-|TRBJ1-1|-
CASSLSTGDWRLNTEAFF
TGTGCCAGCAGCTTAAGTACCGGGGATTGGAGGTTGAACACTGAAGCTTTCTTT
>TRBV6-5|-|TRBJ1-1|TRBD1
CASSYSRTGTTEAFF
TGTGCCAGCAGTTACTCTCGGACAGGCACTACTGAAGCTTTCTTT
>TRBV5-4|few|TRBJ2-3|TRBD2
CASSIRLAGVSDTQYF
TGTGCCAGCAGCATACGACTAGCGGGGGTGTCCGATACGCAGTATTTT
>TRBV6-6|-|TRBJ2-2|-
CASTRSNTGELFF
TGTGCCAGCACTAGGAGCAACACCGGGGAGCTGTTTTTT
>TRBV4-2|-|TRBJ2-7|-
CASSQVTIAAEQYF
TGTGCCAGCAGCCAAGTGACGATCGCGGCCGAGCAGTACTTC
>TRBV29-1|-|TRBJ1-1|-
CSAVYTEAFF
TGCAGCGCCGTTTACACTGAAGCTTTCTTT
>TRBV5-6|-|TRBJ2-7|-
CASSWRDRVYEQYF
TGTGCCAGCAGCTGGAGGGACAGAGTTTACGAGCAGTACTTC
>TRBV5-1|-|TRBJ2-6|TRBD1
CASSLATDRAGANVLTF
TGCGCCAGCAGCTTGGCCACTGACAGGGCTGGGGCCAACGTCCTGACTTTC
>TRBV5-1|-|TRBJ1-4|-
CASRFREGNEKLFF
TGCGCCAGCAGATTCAGGGAGGGTAATGAAAAACTGTTTTTT
>TRBV19|-|TRBJ2-2|-
CASSISDTGELFF
TGTGCCAGTAGTATTTCGGACACCGGGGAGCTGTTTTTT
>TRBV19|-|TRBJ1-5|-
CASSTGNGNQPQHF
TGTGCCAGTAGTACAGGGAACGGCAATCAGCCCCAGCATTTT
>TRBV7-3|-|TRBJ2-5|TRBD2
CASSRTSDQETQYF
TGTGCCAGCAGCAGAACTAGCGACCAAGAGACCCAGTACTTC
>TRBV6-6|-|TRBJ1-6|TRBD1
CASTPRGTGDSPLHF
TGTGCCAGCACCCCCCGCGGGACAGGGGATTCACCCCTCCACTTT
>TRBV6-5|-|TRBJ2-2|-
CASSPGTSNTGELFF
TGTGCCAGCAGTCCCGGGACATCGAACACCGGGGAGCTGTTTTTT
>TRBV2|-|TRBJ2-7|TRBD1
CASSANAETGVSYEQYF
TGTGCCAGCAGTGCTAATGCCGAGACAGGGGTTTCCTACGAGCAGTACTTC
>TRBV2|once|TRBJ1-2|-
CASSAGIYGYTF
TGTGCCAGCAGTGCAGGGATCTATGGCTACACCTTC
>TRBV5-1|-|TRBJ2-7|TRBD2
CASSWGTSGGTELEQYF
TGCGCCAGCAGCTGGGGGACTAGCGGGGGGACCGAGCTCGAGCAGTACTTC
>TRBV5-4|-|TRBJ1-1|-
CASSPGGGNTEAFF
TGTGCCAGCAGCCCCGGGGGGGGGAACACTGAAGCTTTCTTT
>TRBV7-8|-|TRBJ2-7|TRBD2
CASSLAGTSGGRRKYF
TGTGCCAGCAGCTTAGCGGGTACTAGCGGGGGCCGGAGGAAGTACTTC
>TRBV10-3|few|TRBJ2-7|-
CAIGSPRENGEQYF
TGTGCCATCGGATCGCCCAGGGAAAACGGCGAGCAGTACTTC
>TRBV18|-|TRBJ1-6|-
CASLKGSGGENSPLHF
TGTGCCAGCCTTAAAGGGTCGGGCGGGGAGAATTCACCCCTCCACTTT
>TRBV4-1|-|TRBJ1-3|-
CASSQEGQGLSGNTIYF
TGCGCCAGCAGCCAAGAAGGGCAGGGCCTCTCTGGAAACACCATATATTTT
>TRBV7-2|once|TRBJ2-4|TRBD1
CASSLDGTGSNIQYF
TGTGCCAGCAGCTTAGACGGGACAGGATCAAACATTCAGTACTTC
>TRBV15|-|TRBJ1-4|-
CATSTPKAGANEKLFF
TGTGCCACCAGCACCCCCAAGGCAGGGGCAAATGAAAAACTGTTTTTT
>TRBV28|-|TRBJ2-5|TRBD2
CASSLVGTSILGETQYF
TGTGCCAGCAGTTTAGTGGGGACTAGCATTTTAGGAGAGACCCAGTACTTC
>TRBV4-2|-|TRBJ1-6|-
CASSLFWARDNSPLHF
TGTGCCAGCAGCCTCTTTTGGGCCCGAGATAATTCACCCCTCCACTTT
>TRBV5-1|few|TRBJ2-2|-
CASSFSGATGELFF
TGCGCCAGCAGCTTCTCAGGGGCGACCGGGGAGCTGTTTTTT
>TRBV6-5|-|TRBJ2-3|TRBD1
CASRLGQISTDTQYF
TGTGCCAGCAGACTGGGACAGATAAGCACAGATACGCAGTATTTT
>TRBV11-3|-|TRBJ2-7|-
CASSSPRTEGTYEQYF
TGTGCCAGCAGCTCCCCAAGGACAGAGGGTACCTACGAGCAGTACTTC
>TRBV27|-|TRBJ1-6|TRBD1
CASSTHRGRNSPLHF
TGTGCCAGCAGTACTCACAGGGGGCGGAATTCACCCCTCCACTTT
>TRBV6-5|-|TRBJ2-7|TRBD1
CASSYSRQGATYEQYF
TGTGCCAGCAGTTACTCGCGTCAGGGGGCAACTTACGAGCAGTACTTC
>TRBV6-5|few|TRBJ1-5|TRBD1
CASSCIRDSLNQPQHF
TGTGCCAGCAGTTGTATCCGGGACAGTCTCAATCAGCCCCAGCATTTT
>TRBV5-1|-|TRBJ2-1|TRBD1
CASSSAGQGSGYEQFF
TGCGCCAGCAGCTCGGCCGGACAGGGATCAGGGTATGAGCAGTTCTTC
>TRBV19|-|TRBJ1-3|-
CASSWGGTAGNTIYF
TGTGCCAGTAGCTGGGGGGGTACAGCTGGAAACACCATATATTTT
>TRBV18|few|TRBJ1-6|TRBD1
CASSRQGDNSPLHF
TGTGCCAGCTCACGACAGGGTGATAATTCACCCCTCCACTTT
>TRBV5-6|-|TRBJ1-2|-
CASSPDIRLNYGYTF
TGTGCCAGCAGCCCGGACATCCGGCTAAACTATGGCTACACCTTC
>TRBV5-6|-|TRBJ1-6|TRBD1
CASSFPLDRGNDSPLHF
TGTGCCAGCAGCTTCCCACTCGACAGGGGAAATGATTCACCCCTCCACTTT
>TRBV5-1|once|TRBJ1-6|TRBD1
CASSDGTGGSSYNSPLHF
TGCGCCAGCAGCGATGGGACAGGGGGGAGCTCCTATAATTCACCCCTCCACTTT
>TRBV6-5|-|TRBJ2-1|-
CASRPGLANEQFF
TGTGCCAGCAGACCCGGCCTAGCAAATGAGCAGTTCTTC
>TRBV5-4|once|TRBJ2-7|-
CASSTSSDVRNYEQYF
TGTGCCAGCAGCACCTCTAGCGATGTGAGAAACTACGAGCAGTACTTC
>TRBV28|few|TRBJ2-7|TRBD1
CASSRQGVYEQYF
TGTGCCAGCAGTCGGCAGGGGGTGTACGAGCAGTACTTC
>TRBV5-1|-|TRBJ2-1|TRBD2
CATGGGGGNEQFF
TGCGCCACGGGCGGCGGGGGGGGGAATGAGCAGTTCTTC
>TRBV7-2|few|TRBJ1-5|-
CASSYDRYSNQPQHF
TGTGCCAGCAGCTACGACAGGTATAGCAATCAGCCCCAGCATTTT
>TRBV5-5|-|TRBJ2-7|-
CASSGGLSTYEQYF
TGTGCCAGCAGCGGGGGACTGTCGACCTACGAGCAGTACTTC
>TRBV28|-|TRBJ2-1|TRBD1
CASSDRGQYNEQFF
TGTGCCAGCAGTGACAGGGGGCAATACAATGAGCAGTTCTTC
>TRBV5-1|-|TRBJ2-7|-
CASRDIDSYEQYF
TGCGCCAGTCGTGACATAGACTCCTACGAGCAGTACTTC
>TRBV27|-|TRBJ1-4|-
CASSLMGLTNEKLFF
TGTGCCAGCAGTTTAATGGGCCTAACTAATGAAAAACTGTTTTTT
>TRBV5-4|-|TRBJ2-5|-
CASSPASGQETQYF
TGTGCCAGCAGCCCCGCCTCGGGCCAAGAGACCCAGTACTTC
>TRBV14|-|TRBJ2-5|-
CASSPVFGYQETQYF
TGTGCCAGCAGCCCCGTATTCGGGTACCAAGAGACCCAGTACTTC
>TRBV10-3|-|TRBJ2-7|TRBD2
CAISDGTSDSYEQYF
TGTGCCATCAGTGACGGGACTAGCGACTCCTACGAGCAGTACTTC
>TRBV9|-|TRBJ1-4|-
CASSPGTLRNEKLFF
TGTGCCAGCAGCCCTGGGACTTTGAGGAATGAAAAACTGTTTTTT